This T cell receptor (beta chain) was observed in a study of blood T cell repertoires in COVID-19. As for the study in general: COVID-19 samples collected from the United States, Italy and Spain covered acute and convalescent phases. Sample material is recorded as cDNA or gDNA derived from T cells, B-cell-depleted T cells, or PBMCs.

Trimming pared 10 bases from V and 5 bases from J, leaving 14 bases between. The germline CDR1 and CDR2 sequences are MNHEY and SVGAGI. The CDR3 has 12 residues. As originally analysed: Nucleated cell number was recorded as an estimate derived from reference gene primer amplification. TCRdb's table, derived via immunoSEQ multiplex PCR, lists solely in-frame clones and lacks some. That table furnishes V, J and clone size, whereas the DNA furnished D and trimming. The sample carries 250,000 to 350,000 clones, about 89% recorded once. Material: peripheral blood. The receptor comes from a man younger than 45 with acute or convalescent COVID-19. This chain connects TRBV6-5 to TRBJ1-2, with D hard to call. The CDR3: CATRRSIYGYTF. CDR3 sequence (DNA): TGTGCCACCAGACGGAGCATTTATGGCTACACCTTC.